This TCR beta chain comes out of a study of PD-L1 blockade in urothelial cancer. Regarding time point: peripheral blood 6 weeks after treatment start. CDR1 LNHDA and CDR2 SQIVND come from the germline V gene (reference sequence). The junction had 22 bases not matched to a gene; V was cut back by 8 bases and J by 9 bases. The CDR3 length is 17 residues. TCRdb's copy holds only in-frame clones and misses some; the assay was immunoSEQ multiplex PCR. The sample records tens of thousands of clones, more than 70% being singletons. This specimen consisted of PBMCs, obtained around atezolizumab (anti-PD-L1) treatment. The clonotype comes from a man between 60 and 75 years old with urothelial cancer. The chain is built from TRBV19 and TRBJ1-5, with 7 bases aligning to TRBD1. CDR3 bases: TGTGCCAGTGACTCCGGGACAGACCCCTCGTTATCTCGGCCCCAGCATTTT. This encodes CASDSGTDPSLSRPQHF.